Listed below are T cell receptor beta chains from one sample, sequenced in a study of human T cells and chemical hapten exposure. TCRdb processed the RACE reads anew with MiXCR; each CDR3 protein has one entry. In the table there are 85,000 or so distinct CDR3 sequences, roughly 10% of which are singletons. This sample comprised whole blood, obtained in connection with sensitization to the hapten diphenylcyclopropenone (DPC). These receptors all come from a woman aged 45-65 years with alopecia areata. Some clones in this sample may be carry-over from other donors' samples. CDR3s include the opening cysteine and the closing phenylalanine or tryptophan. Each record gives: clone size, D gene, V gene, J gene, CDR3 protein, CDR3 DNA. D genes are given only for firm matches. The size entry is marked missing in some rows and otherwise reads once, few, many or a size class.

clone size: many
D gene: TRBD1
V gene: TRBV5-1
J gene: TRBJ1-2
CDR3 protein: CASSATGAPDGYTF
CDR3 DNA: TGCGCCAGCAGCGCGACAGGGGCCCCCGACGGCTACACCTTC

clone size: many
D gene: .
V gene: TRBV7-9
J gene: TRBJ1-1
CDR3 protein: CASSPLGGKDTEAFF
CDR3 DNA: TGTGCCAGCAGCCCCCTAGGGGGAAAGGACACTGAAGCTTTCTTT

clone size: many
D gene: TRBD1
V gene: TRBV12-3/TRBV12-4
J gene: TRBJ1-2
CDR3 protein: CASSWTGGTYGYTF
CDR3 DNA: TGTGCCAGCAGTTGGACAGGGGGCACATATGGCTACACCTTC

clone size: .
D gene: .
V gene: TRBV2
J gene: TRBJ1-6
CDR3 protein: CASSARGFPYNSPLHF
CDR3 DNA: TGTGCCAGCAGTGCGAGAGGATTTCCCTATAATTCACCCCTCCACTTT

clone size: many
D gene: TRBD1
V gene: TRBV10-2
J gene: TRBJ2-1
CDR3 protein: CATQNPSGGKRDEQFF
CDR3 DNA: TGCGCCACCCAAAACCCCTCAGGGGGCAAGAGGGATGAGCAGTTCTTC

clone size: many
D gene: .
V gene: TRBV5-1
J gene: TRBJ1-2
CDR3 protein: CASSLWGNYGYTF
CDR3 DNA: TGCGCCAGCAGCCTGTGGGGAAACTATGGCTACACCTTC

clone size: many
D gene: .
V gene: TRBV19
J gene: TRBJ2-1
CDR3 protein: CASSSTGRPPNEQFF
CDR3 DNA: TGTGCCAGTAGTTCAACGGGTAGGCCTCCCAATGAGCAGTTCTTC

clone size: many
D gene: TRBD1
V gene: TRBV12-3/TRBV12-4
J gene: TRBJ1-6
CDR3 protein: CASSSTGGADSPLHF
CDR3 DNA: TGTGCCAGCAGTTCGACAGGGGGAGCTGATTCACCCCTCCACTTT

clone size: many
D gene: .
V gene: TRBV6-1
J gene: TRBJ1-5
CDR3 protein: CASSEGGSGGQPQHF
CDR3 DNA: TGTGCCAGCAGTGAAGGCGGGTCTGGTGGTCAGCCCCAGCATTTT

clone size: .
D gene: TRBD1
V gene: TRBV12-3/TRBV12-4
J gene: TRBJ2-5
CDR3 protein: CASSSTGFQETQYF
CDR3 DNA: TGTGCCAGCAGTTCGACAGGGTTCCAAGAGACCCAGTACTTC

clone size: many
D gene: TRBD2
V gene: TRBV6-5
J gene: TRBJ2-7
CDR3 protein: CASSYSKLAGDPYEQYF
CDR3 DNA: TGTGCCAGCAGTTACTCGAAGCTGGCGGGAGACCCCTACGAGCAGTACTTC

clone size: many
D gene: .
V gene: TRBV27
J gene: TRBJ2-1
CDR3 protein: CASSLRGGAPPSKYNEQFF
CDR3 DNA: TGTGCCAGCAGTTTACGAGGTGGGGCTCCCCCTTCAAAATACAATGAGCAGTTCTTC

clone size: .
D gene: .
V gene: TRBV6-2/TRBV6-3
J gene: TRBJ1-5
CDR3 protein: CASNAWGSNQPQHF
CDR3 DNA: TGTGCCAGCAATGCCTGGGGGTCCAATCAGCCCCAGCATTTT

clone size: .
D gene: .
V gene: TRBV20-1
J gene: TRBJ2-5
CDR3 protein: CSARARRRQPQETQYF
CDR3 DNA: TGCAGTGCTAGAGCCCGCAGGAGACAGCCACAAGAGACCCAGTACTTC

clone size: many
D gene: .
V gene: TRBV6-1
J gene: TRBJ2-3
CDR3 protein: CASSEMRLIGQYF
CDR3 DNA: TGTGCCAGCAGTGAAATGCGGCTGATCGGGCAGTATTTT

clone size: few
D gene: .
V gene: TRBV3-1
J gene: TRBJ2-7
CDR3 protein: CASSLRHGGPSEQYF
CDR3 DNA: TGTGCCAGCAGCCTAAGACACGGAGGGCCGTCCGAGCAGTACTTC

clone size: .
D gene: TRBD1
V gene: TRBV6-5
J gene: TRBJ2-7
CDR3 protein: CASSYSGTGVEQYF
CDR3 DNA: TGTGCCAGCAGTTACTCGGGGACAGGGGTCGAGCAGTACTTC

clone size: .
D gene: TRBD1
V gene: TRBV29-1
J gene: TRBJ2-1
CDR3 protein: CSGRTGGFNEQFF
CDR3 DNA: TGCAGCGGACGGACAGGGGGATTTAATGAGCAGTTCTTC

clone size: .
D gene: TRBD2
V gene: TRBV27
J gene: TRBJ2-7
CDR3 protein: CASSLFGTNQAYEQYF
CDR3 DNA: TGTGCCAGCAGTTTATTCGGGACTAACCAAGCCTACGAGCAGTACTTC

clone size: many
D gene: .
V gene: TRBV7-9
J gene: TRBJ1-1
CDR3 protein: CASSLALPGTEAFF
CDR3 DNA: TGTGCCAGCAGCTTAGCCCTGCCGGGGACTGAAGCTTTCTTT

clone size: .
D gene: .
V gene: TRBV7-9
J gene: TRBJ1-1
CDR3 protein: CASSLISASPMNTEAFF
CDR3 DNA: TGTGCCAGCAGCTTAATATCTGCTAGTCCCATGAACACTGAAGCTTTCTTT

clone size: many
D gene: TRBD2
V gene: TRBV20-1
J gene: TRBJ2-2
CDR3 protein: CSAPSGVNTGELFF
CDR3 DNA: TGCAGTGCTCCTAGCGGGGTAAACACCGGGGAGCTGTTTTTT

clone size: few
D gene: TRBD1
V gene: TRBV20-1
J gene: TRBJ1-2
CDR3 protein: CSAFKDRGANYGYTF
CDR3 DNA: TGCAGTGCTTTTAAGGACAGGGGGGCTAACTATGGCTACACCTTC

clone size: few
D gene: .
V gene: TRBV28
J gene: TRBJ2-7
CDR3 protein: CASSTDISYEQYF
CDR3 DNA: TGTGCCAGCAGTACCGACATTTCCTACGAGCAGTACTTC

clone size: many
D gene: TRBD2
V gene: TRBV7-9
J gene: TRBJ2-3
CDR3 protein: CASSLTSGRSTDTQYF
CDR3 DNA: TGTGCCAGCAGCTTGACTAGCGGGAGAAGCACAGATACGCAGTATTTT

clone size: many
D gene: TRBD2
V gene: TRBV6-1
J gene: TRBJ2-2
CDR3 protein: CASSARLAGDTGELFF
CDR3 DNA: TGTGCCAGCAGTGCCCGACTAGCGGGGGATACCGGGGAGCTGTTTTTT

clone size: many
D gene: .
V gene: TRBV6-2/TRBV6-3
J gene: TRBJ2-5
CDR3 protein: CASRYQVDIQETQYF
CDR3 DNA: TGTGCCAGCAGATACCAGGTGGACATCCAAGAGACCCAGTACTTC

clone size: .
D gene: TRBD2
V gene: TRBV15
J gene: TRBJ2-1
CDR3 protein: CATSREWASGGVEQFF
CDR3 DNA: TGTGCCACCAGCAGAGAGTGGGCTAGCGGGGGGGTCGAGCAGTTCTTC

clone size: many
D gene: TRBD1
V gene: TRBV9
J gene: TRBJ2-7
CDR3 protein: CASSPRTGQGEQYF
CDR3 DNA: TGTGCCAGCAGCCCCCGGACAGGCCAAGGGGAGCAGTACTTC

clone size: many
D gene: .
V gene: TRBV7-2
J gene: TRBJ2-5
CDR3 protein: CASSLVPGFQETQYF
CDR3 DNA: TGTGCCAGCAGCTTAGTGCCGGGGTTCCAAGAGACCCAGTACTTC

clone size: few
D gene: .
V gene: TRBV28
J gene: TRBJ2-2
CDR3 protein: CASSLPFTGELFF
CDR3 DNA: TGTGCCAGCAGTTTACCCTTTACCGGGGAGCTGTTTTTT

clone size: few
D gene: TRBD2
V gene: TRBV7-3
J gene: TRBJ2-2
CDR3 protein: CASSSGLAGGTGELFF
CDR3 DNA: TGTGCCAGCAGCTCCGGACTAGCGGGAGGTACCGGGGAGCTGTTTTTT

clone size: once
D gene: TRBD2
V gene: TRBV28
J gene: TRBJ2-5
CDR3 protein: CASSPSGEPRETQYF
CDR3 DNA: TGTGCCAGCAGTCCCAGCGGGGAGCCGAGGGAGACCCAGTACTTC

clone size: .
D gene: TRBD2
V gene: TRBV6-5
J gene: TRBJ2-3
CDR3 protein: CASSYRGGVVDTQYF
CDR3 DNA: TGTGCCAGCAGTTATCGCGGGGGGGTTGTAGATACGCAGTATTTT

clone size: .
D gene: TRBD1
V gene: TRBV2
J gene: TRBJ1-1
CDR3 protein: CASRGPTGVNTEAFF
CDR3 DNA: TGTGCCAGCAGGGGACCAACAGGGGTGAACACTGAAGCTTTCTTT

clone size: many
D gene: TRBD1
V gene: TRBV28
J gene: TRBJ1-1
CDR3 protein: CASSLGATGRAFF
CDR3 DNA: TGTGCCAGCAGTTTAGGGGCGACAGGGAGAGCTTTCTTT

clone size: few
D gene: .
V gene: TRBV9
J gene: TRBJ2-1
CDR3 protein: CASSVTLNEQFF
CDR3 DNA: TGTGCCAGCAGCGTTACACTCAATGAGCAGTTCTTC

clone size: .
D gene: .
V gene: TRBV28
J gene: TRBJ1-6
CDR3 protein: CASSSDRRIHF
CDR3 DNA: TGTGCCAGCAGTAGCGACAGAAGGATCCACTTT

clone size: few
D gene: .
V gene: TRBV29-1
J gene: TRBJ2-6
CDR3 protein: CSVGGGSAGANVLTF
CDR3 DNA: TGCAGCGTCGGAGGGGGATCAGCTGGGGCCAACGTCCTGACTTTC

clone size: .
D gene: .
V gene: TRBV7-9
J gene: TRBJ2-5
CDR3 protein: CASSLGVAGGETQYF
CDR3 DNA: TGTGCCAGCAGCTTAGGGGTCGCGGGTGGAGAGACCCAGTACTTC